This T cell receptor beta chain is drawn from a study of shared clonotypes between healthy human individuals. V gave up 7 bases and J gave up 16 bases; unmatched junction bases: 8. Germline CDR1 reads MDHEN; CDR2 reads SYDVKM. This CDR3 region has 12 residues. The table came from immunoSEQ multiplex PCR; TCRdb's copy has only in-frame clones and leaves some out. The profile shows over a million clones, roughly 96% of them singletons. This TCR derives from a man aged 25-45 years in good health. Sequencing was carried out using naive CD4+ T cells sorted from blood. Subset given: CD45RA+ positively selected. The chain joins TRBV28 to TRBJ2-1, with 12 positions matching TRBD1. The CDR3 here is CASNLGGQGAFF. The CDR3 nucleotides are TGTGCCAGCAATTTGGGGGGACAGGGGGCCTTCTTC.